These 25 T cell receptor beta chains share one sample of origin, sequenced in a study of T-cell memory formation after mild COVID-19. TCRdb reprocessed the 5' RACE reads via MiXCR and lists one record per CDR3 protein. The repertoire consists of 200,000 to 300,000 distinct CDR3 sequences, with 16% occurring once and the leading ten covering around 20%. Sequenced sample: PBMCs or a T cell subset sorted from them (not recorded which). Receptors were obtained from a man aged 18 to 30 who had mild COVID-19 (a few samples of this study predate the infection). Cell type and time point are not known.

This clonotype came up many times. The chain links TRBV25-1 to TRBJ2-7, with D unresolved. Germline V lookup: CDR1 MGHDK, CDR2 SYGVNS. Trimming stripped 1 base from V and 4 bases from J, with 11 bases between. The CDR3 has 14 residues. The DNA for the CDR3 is TGTGCCAGCAGTGAATCGGATTGGCGTTACGAGCAGTACTTC. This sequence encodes CASSESDWRYEQYF.

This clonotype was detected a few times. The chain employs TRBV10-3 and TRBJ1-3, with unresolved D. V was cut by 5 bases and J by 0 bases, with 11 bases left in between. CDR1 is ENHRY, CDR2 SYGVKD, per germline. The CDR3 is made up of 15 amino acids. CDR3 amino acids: CAISPAGYSGNTIYF. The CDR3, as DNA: TGTGCCATCAGTCCCGCGGGCTACTCTGGAAACACCATATATTTT.

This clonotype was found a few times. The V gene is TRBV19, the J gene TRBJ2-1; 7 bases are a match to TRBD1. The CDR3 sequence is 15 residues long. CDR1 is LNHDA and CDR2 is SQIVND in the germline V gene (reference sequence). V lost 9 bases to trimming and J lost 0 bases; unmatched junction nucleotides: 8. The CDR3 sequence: CASKLPGGSYNEQFF. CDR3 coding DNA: TGTGCCAGCAAGCTCCCAGGGGGCTCCTACAATGAGCAGTTCTTC.

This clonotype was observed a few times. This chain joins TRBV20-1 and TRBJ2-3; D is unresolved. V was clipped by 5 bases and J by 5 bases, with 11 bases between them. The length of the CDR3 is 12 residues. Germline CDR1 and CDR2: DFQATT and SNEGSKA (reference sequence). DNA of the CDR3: TGCAGTGCTGTCCCGGGCGGAGATACGCAGTATTTT. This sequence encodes CSAVPGGDTQYF.

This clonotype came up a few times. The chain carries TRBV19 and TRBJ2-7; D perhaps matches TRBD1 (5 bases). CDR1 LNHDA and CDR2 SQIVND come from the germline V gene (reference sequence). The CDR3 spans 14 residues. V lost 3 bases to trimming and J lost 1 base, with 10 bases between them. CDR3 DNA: TGTGCCAGTAGTATCGGGCAGGGATCCTACGAGCAGTACTTC. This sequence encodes CASSIGQGSYEQYF.

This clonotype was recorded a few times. CDR3 sequence: CASSGTPIDEKLFF. Written as DNA, the CDR3 is TGCGCCAGCAGCGGGACACCAATTGATGAAAAACTGTTTTTT. This chain uses TRBV10-2 with TRBJ1-4, with D possibly TRBD1 on 6 matching bases. The CDR3 runs 14 residues. Germline CDR1 reads WSHSY; CDR2 reads SAAADI. The V and J ends lost 6 bases and 6 bases respectively, with 14 bases between them.

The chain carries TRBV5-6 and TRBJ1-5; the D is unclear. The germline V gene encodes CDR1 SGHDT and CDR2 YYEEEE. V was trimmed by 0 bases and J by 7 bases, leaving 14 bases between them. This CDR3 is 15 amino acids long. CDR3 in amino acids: CASSLGAGWRQPQHF. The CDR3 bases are TGTGCCAGCAGCTTGGGAGCAGGTTGGAGACAGCCCCAGCATTTT. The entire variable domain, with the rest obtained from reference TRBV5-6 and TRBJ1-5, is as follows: DAGVTQSPTHLIKTRGQQVTLRCSPKSGHDTVSWYQQALGQGPQFIFQYYEEEERQRGNFPDRFSGHQFPNYSSELNVNALLLGDSALYLCASSLGAGWRQPQHFGDGTRLSIL.

CDR3 nucleotides: TGTGCCAGCAGCTTCTCGAACGGGGGGTACGAGCAGTACGTC. It specifies CASSFSNGGYEQYV. J is TRBJ2-7 and V is TRBV11-2; TRBD2 aligns across 7 bases. The germline gives CDR1 SGHAT, CDR2 FQNNGV. V shed 3 bases and J 4 bases; nucleotides not matched to a gene: 6. This CDR3 spans 14 amino acids.

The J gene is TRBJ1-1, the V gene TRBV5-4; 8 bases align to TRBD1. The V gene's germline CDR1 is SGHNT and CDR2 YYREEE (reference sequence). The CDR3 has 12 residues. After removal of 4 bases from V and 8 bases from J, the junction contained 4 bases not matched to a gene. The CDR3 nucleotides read TGTGCCAGCAGCCAGCCAGGGGGCGAAGCTTTCTTT. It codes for CASSQPGGEAFF.

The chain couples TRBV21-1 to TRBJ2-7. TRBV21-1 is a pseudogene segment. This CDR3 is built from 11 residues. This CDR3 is CASSQFREQYV. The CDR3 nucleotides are TGTGCCAGCAGCCAGTTTCGGGAGCAGTACGTC.

CDR3 nucleotides: TGTGCCAGCAGCACCGTCCCGCACGAGCAGTTCTTC. This encodes CASSTVPHEQFF. The genes are TRBV11-3 and TRBJ2-1; D is ambiguous. The CDR3 is 12 amino acids. The germline V gene has CDR1 SGHNT and CDR2 YENEEA. Trimming removed 5 bases at V and 10 bases at J, with 12 bases between. Drawing the rest from reference TRBV11-3 and TRBJ2-1, the complete variable domain is EAGVVQSPRYKIIEKKQPVAFWCNPISGHNTLYWYLQNLGQGPELLIRYENEEAVDDSQLPKDRFSAERLKGVDSTLKIQPAELGDSAVYLCASSTVPHEQFFGPGTRLTVL.

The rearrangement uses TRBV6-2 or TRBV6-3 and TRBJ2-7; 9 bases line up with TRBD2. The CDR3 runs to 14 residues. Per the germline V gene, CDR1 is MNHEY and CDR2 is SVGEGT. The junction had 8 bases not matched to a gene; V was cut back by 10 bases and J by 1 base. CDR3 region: CATALAGTSYEQYV. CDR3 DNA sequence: TGTGCCACCGCTCTAGCGGGGACTTCCTACGAGCAGTACGTC.

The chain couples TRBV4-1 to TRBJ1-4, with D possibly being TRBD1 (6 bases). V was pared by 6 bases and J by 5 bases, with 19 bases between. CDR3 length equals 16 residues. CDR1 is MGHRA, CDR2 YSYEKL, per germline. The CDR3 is CASRDPWGLGNEKLFF. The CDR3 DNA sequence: TGCGCCAGCAGGGACCCTTGGGGGCTAGGGAATGAAAAACTGTTTTTT.

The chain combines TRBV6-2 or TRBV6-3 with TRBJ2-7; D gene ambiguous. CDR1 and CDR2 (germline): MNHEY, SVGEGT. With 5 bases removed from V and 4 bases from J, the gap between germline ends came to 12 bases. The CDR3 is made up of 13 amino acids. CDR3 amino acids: CASSHLGRYEQYV. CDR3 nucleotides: TGTGCCAGCAGTCACCTCGGCAGGTACGAGCAGTACGTC.

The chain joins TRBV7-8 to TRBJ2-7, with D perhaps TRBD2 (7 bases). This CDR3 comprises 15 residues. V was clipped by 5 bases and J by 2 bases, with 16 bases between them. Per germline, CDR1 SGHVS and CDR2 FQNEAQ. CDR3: CASSPGAGAAYEQYV. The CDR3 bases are TGTGCCAGCAGCCCTGGGGCGGGGGCCGCCTACGAGCAGTACGTC.

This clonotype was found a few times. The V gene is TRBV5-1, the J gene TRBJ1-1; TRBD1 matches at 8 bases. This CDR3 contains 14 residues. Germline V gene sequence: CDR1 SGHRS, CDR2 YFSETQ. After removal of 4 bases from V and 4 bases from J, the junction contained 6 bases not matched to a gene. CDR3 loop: CASSVDRAGTEAFF. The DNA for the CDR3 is TGCGCCAGCAGCGTGGACAGGGCGGGCACTGAAGCTTTCTTT.

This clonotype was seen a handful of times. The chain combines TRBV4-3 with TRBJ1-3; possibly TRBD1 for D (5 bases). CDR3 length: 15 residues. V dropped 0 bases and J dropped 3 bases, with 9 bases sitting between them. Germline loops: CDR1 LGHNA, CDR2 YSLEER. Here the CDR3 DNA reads TGCGCCAGCAGCCAAGACAGGGCTGTTGGAAACACCATATATTTT. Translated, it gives CASSQDRAVGNTIYF.

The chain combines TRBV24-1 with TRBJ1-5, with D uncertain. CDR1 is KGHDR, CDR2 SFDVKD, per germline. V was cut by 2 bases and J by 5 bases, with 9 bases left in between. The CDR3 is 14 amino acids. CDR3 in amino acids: CATSDYRTDQPQHF. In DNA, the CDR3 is TGTGCCACCAGTGATTATCGGACCGATCAGCCCCAGCATTTT.

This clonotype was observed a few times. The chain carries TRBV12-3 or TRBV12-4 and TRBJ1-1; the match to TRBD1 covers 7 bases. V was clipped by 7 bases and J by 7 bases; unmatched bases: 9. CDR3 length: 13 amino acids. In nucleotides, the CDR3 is TGTGCCAGCACCCTTTGGGGACAGTTTGAAGCTTTCTTT. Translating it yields CASTLWGQFEAFF.

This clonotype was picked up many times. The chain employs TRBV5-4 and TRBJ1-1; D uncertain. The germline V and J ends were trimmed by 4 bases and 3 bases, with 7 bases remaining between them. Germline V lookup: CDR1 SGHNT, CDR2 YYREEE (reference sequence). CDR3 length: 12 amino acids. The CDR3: CASSRWDTEAFF. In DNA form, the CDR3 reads TGTGCCAGCAGCCGGTGGGACACTGAAGCTTTCTTT.

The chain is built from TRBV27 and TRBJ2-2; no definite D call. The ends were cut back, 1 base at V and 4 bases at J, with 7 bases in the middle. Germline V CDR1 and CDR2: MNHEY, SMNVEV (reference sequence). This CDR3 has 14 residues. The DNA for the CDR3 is TGTGCCAGCAGTTTATTGGACCGCACCGGGGAGCTGTTTTTT. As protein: CASSLLDRTGELFF.

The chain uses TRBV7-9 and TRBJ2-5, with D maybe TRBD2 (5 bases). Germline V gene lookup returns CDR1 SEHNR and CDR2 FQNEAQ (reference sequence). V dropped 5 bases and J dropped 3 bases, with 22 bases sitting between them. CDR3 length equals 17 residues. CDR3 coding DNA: TGTGCCAGCAGCCCAGCCATGATGCTAACGGGGAAAGAGACCCAGTACTTC. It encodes CASSPAMMLTGKETQYF.

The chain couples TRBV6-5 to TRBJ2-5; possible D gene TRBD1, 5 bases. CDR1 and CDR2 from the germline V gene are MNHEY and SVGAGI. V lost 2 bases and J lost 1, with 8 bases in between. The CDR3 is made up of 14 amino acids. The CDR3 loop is CASSYVQGQETQYF. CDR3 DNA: TGTGCCAGCAGTTACGTCCAGGGCCAAGAGACCCAGTACTTC.

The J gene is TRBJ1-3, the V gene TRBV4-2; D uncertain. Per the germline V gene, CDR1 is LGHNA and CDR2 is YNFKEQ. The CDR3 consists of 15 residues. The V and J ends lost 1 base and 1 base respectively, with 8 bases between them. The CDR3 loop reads CASSQATGSGNTIYF. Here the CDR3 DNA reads TGTGCCAGCAGCCAAGCAACCGGATCTGGAAACACCATATATTTT.

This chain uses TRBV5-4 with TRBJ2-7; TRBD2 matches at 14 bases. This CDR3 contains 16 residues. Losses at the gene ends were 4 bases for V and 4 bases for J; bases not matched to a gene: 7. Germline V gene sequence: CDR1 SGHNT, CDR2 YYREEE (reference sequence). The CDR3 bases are TGTGCCAGCAGCCCGGGACTAGCGGGGGCCCGATACGAGCAGTACTTC. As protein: CASSPGLAGARYEQYF.